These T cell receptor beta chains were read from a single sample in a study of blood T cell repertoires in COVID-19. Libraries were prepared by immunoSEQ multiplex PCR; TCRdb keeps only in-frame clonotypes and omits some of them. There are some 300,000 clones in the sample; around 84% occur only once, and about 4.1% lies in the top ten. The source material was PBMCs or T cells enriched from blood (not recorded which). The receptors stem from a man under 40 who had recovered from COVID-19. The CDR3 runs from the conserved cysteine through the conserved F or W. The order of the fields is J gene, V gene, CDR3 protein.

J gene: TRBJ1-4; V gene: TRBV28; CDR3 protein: CASRRDRGPSTPNEKLFF
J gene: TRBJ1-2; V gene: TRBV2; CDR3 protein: CASTTQDWRGYTF
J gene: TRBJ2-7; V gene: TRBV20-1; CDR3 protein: CSAGGQGRDEQYF
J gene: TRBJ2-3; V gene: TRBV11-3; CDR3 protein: CASSPRGSSSDTQYF
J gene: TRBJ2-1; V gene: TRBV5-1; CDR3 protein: CASSDPSRSLYNEQFF
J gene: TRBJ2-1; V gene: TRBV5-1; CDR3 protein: CASSPYPGQDYNEQFF
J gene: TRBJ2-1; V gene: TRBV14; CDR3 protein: CASSQLAGEYNEQFF
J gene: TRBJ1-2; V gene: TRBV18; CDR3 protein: CASSPDRLYGYTF
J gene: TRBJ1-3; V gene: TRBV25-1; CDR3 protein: CASSDRDRGNTIYF
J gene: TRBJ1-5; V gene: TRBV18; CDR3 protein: CASSPPGRPNQPQHF